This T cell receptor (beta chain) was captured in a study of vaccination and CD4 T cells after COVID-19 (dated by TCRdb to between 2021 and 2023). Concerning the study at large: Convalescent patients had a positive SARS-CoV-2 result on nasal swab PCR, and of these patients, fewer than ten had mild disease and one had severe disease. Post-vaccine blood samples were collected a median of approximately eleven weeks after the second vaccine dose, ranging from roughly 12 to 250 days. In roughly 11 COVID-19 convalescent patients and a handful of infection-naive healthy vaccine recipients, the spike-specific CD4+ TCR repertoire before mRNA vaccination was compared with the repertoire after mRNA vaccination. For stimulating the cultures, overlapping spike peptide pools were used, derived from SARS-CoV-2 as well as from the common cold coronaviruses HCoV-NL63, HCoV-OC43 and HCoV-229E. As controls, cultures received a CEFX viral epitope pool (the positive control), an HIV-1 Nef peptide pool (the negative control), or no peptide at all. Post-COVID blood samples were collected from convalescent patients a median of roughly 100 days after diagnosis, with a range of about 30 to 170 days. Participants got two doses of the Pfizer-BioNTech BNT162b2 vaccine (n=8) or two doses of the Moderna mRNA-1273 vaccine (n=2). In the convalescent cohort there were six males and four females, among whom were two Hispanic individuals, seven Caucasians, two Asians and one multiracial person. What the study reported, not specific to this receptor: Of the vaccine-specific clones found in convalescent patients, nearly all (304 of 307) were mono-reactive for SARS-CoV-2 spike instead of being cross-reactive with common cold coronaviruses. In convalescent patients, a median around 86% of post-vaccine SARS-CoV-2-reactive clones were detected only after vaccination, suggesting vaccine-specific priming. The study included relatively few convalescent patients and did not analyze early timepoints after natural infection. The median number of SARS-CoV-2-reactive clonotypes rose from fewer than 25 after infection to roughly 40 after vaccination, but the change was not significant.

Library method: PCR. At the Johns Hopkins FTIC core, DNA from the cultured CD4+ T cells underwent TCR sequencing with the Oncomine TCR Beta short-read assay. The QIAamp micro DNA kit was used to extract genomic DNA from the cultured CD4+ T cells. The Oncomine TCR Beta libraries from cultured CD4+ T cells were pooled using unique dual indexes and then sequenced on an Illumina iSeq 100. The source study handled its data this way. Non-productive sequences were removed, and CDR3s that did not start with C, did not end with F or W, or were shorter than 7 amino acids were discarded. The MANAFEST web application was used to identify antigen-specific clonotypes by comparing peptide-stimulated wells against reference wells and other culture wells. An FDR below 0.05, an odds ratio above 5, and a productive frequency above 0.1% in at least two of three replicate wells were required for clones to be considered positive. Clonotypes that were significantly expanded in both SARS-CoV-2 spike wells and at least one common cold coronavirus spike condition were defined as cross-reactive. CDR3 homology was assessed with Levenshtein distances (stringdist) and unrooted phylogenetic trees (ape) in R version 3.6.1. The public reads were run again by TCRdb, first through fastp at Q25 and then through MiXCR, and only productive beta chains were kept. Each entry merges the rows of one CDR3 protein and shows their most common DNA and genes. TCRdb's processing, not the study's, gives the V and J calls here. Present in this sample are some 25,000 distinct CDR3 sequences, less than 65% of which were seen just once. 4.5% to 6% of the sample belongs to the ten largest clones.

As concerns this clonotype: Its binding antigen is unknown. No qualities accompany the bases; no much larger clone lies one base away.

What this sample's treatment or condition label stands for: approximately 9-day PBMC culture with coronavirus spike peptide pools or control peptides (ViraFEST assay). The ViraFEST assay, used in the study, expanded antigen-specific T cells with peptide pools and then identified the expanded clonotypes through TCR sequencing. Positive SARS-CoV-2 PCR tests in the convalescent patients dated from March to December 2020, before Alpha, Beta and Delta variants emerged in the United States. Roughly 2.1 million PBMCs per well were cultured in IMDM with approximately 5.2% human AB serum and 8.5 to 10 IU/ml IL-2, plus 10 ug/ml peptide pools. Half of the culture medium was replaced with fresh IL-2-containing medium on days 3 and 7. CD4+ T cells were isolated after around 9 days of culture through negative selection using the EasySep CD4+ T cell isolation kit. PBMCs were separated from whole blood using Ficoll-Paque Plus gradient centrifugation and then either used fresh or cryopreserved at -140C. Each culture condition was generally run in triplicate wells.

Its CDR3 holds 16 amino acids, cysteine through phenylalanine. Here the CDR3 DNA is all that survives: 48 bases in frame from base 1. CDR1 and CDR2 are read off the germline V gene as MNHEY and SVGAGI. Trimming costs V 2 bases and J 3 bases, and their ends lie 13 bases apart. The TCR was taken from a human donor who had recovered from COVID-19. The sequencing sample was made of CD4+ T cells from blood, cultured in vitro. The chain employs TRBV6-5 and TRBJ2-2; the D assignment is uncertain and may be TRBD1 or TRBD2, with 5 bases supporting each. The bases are TGTGCCAGCAGTTACGGGTCAGGGAGAGACACCGGGGAGCTGTTTTTT. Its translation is CASSYGSGRDTGELFF.